Listed below are T cell receptor beta chains from one sample, sequenced in a study of blood T cell repertoires in COVID-19. Clones were read by immunoSEQ multiplex PCR, and TCRdb kept only the in-frame ones, dropping some. The repertoire holds fewer than 110,000 clones, with approximately 90% as singletons. The source material was peripheral blood. The receptors derive from a man over 45 with active or convalescent COVID-19. CDR3s include the opening cysteine and the closing phenylalanine or tryptophan. The D gene is left open where the match is weak. The size field is filled for only some rows; it gives once, few, many or a size class.

V gene	CDR3 length	D gene	clone size	J gene	CDR3 protein	CDR3 DNA
TRBV18	16	TRBD1	-	TRBJ2-3	CASSPPQGAWTDTQYF	TGTGCCAGCTCACCTCCACAGGGGGCCTGGACAGATACGCAGTATTTT
TRBV24-1	16	-	-	TRBJ1-4	CATSDYYREKGEKLFF	TGTGCCACCAGTGACTACTACAGGGAGAAGGGAGAAAAACTGTTTTTT
TRBV10-3	14	-	few	TRBJ2-7	CAISGGGRGYEQYF	TGTGCCATCAGTGGAGGGGGGCGGGGGTACGAGCAGTACTTC
TRBV5-1	16	TRBD1	-	TRBJ2-7	CASSSGGGTGGDEQYF	TGCGCCAGCAGCTCCGGGGGCGGGACAGGGGGCGACGAGCAGTACTTC
TRBV10-1	13	TRBD1	-	TRBJ1-2	CAGQGGSEDGYTF	TGCGCCGGACAGGGAGGCAGCGAGGATGGCTACACCTTC
TRBV30	16	TRBD2	-	TRBJ2-1	CAWSFTSGSGADEQFF	TGTGCCTGGAGTTTCACTAGCGGGAGCGGTGCGGATGAGCAGTTCTTC
TRBV19	13	TRBD1	-	TRBJ1-1	CASIVQGATEAFF	TGTGCCAGTATCGTACAGGGGGCCACTGAAGCTTTCTTT
TRBV28	12	TRBD2	-	TRBJ2-3	CASSSSGDTQYF	TGTGCCAGCAGTTCTAGCGGAGATACGCAGTATTTT
TRBV6-5	15	TRBD2	-	TRBJ2-1	CASSRVALAGSEQFF	TGTGCCAGCAGCCGAGTCGCACTAGCGGGAAGTGAGCAGTTCTTC
TRBV28	13	-	-	TRBJ2-7	CAGSGASSYEQYF	TGTGCTGGAAGCGGTGCGAGCTCCTACGAGCAGTACTTC
TRBV7-2	13	-	-	TRBJ2-3	CASSLSLTDTQYF	TGTGCCAGCAGCTTATCGCTAACAGATACGCAGTATTTT
TRBV11-2	14	-	-	TRBJ1-6	CASSLIQANSPLHF	TGTGCCAGCAGCTTAATTCAGGCAAATTCACCCCTCCACTTT
TRBV11-2	15	-	once	TRBJ2-3	CASSSDSQYTDTQYF	TGTGCCAGCAGCTCGGACTCCCAATACACAGATACGCAGTATTTT
TRBV6-2/TRBV6-3	16	-	-	TRBJ1-4	CASSSLSGEGPEKLFF	TGTGCCAGCAGTTCTCTTTCGGGGGAAGGACCTGAAAAACTGTTTTTT
TRBV7-9	13	-	-	TRBJ1-1	CASSSQGNSEAFF	TGTGCCAGCAGCTCACAGGGAAACTCTGAAGCTTTCTTT